These 28 T cell receptor beta chains were all obtained from the same sample, sequenced in a study of CD8+ T cells in alopecia areata. In each case, RNA was isolated and then reverse transcribed into cDNA as the sequencing template. The repertoire was sequenced with immunoSEQ multiplex PCR; TCRdb's copy has only in-frame clones and lacks some. The sample yields some 200,000 clones, 58% seen once. Treatment here: oral pan-JAK inhibitor, 5-10 mg twice daily. The specimen comprised CD4+ T cells sorted from blood, sampled at week 24, from a patient treated with tofacitinib. The receptor set was obtained from a human donor with alopecia areata.

The chain employs TRBV6-5 and TRBJ1-4, with D tentatively TRBD1 (6 bases). The V gene's germline CDR1 is MNHEY and CDR2 SVGAGI. There are 16 residues in the CDR3. The V end lost 2 bases, the J end lost 0 bases, and 10 bases lay between the germline ends. This CDR3 is CASSYEGGATNEKLFF. Written as DNA, the CDR3 is TGTGCCAGCAGTTACGAAGGGGGGGCAACTAATGAAAAACTGTTTTTT.

This chain uses TRBV4-3 with TRBJ1-5; D remains ambiguous. Germline V lookup: CDR1 LGHNA, CDR2 YSLEER. The germline V and J ends were trimmed by 1 base and 3 bases, with 10 bases remaining between them. The CDR3 contains 15 residues. CDR3 loop: CASSQVWGDNQPQHF. CDR3 nucleotide sequence: TGCGCCAGCAGCCAAGTCTGGGGAGACAATCAGCCCCAGCATTTT.

The chain has TRBV7-2 and TRBJ1-2, with D possibly TRBD1 on 6 matching bases. The germline V gene encodes CDR1 SGHTA and CDR2 FQGNSA. The CDR3 is 15 amino acids. The V end lost 4 bases, the J end lost 4 bases, and 16 bases lay between the germline ends. The CDR3 spells CASSSASDSFYGYTF. CDR3 DNA: TGTGCCAGCAGCTCCGCGTCGGACAGTTTCTATGGCTACACCTTC.

This clone has more than one count but fewer than ten. This chain links TRBV29-1 with TRBJ2-4; TRBD2 aligns across 13 bases. V shed 5 bases, J shed 6 bases, and the junction held 4 bases outside the gene matches. The CDR3 has 14 residues. The germline V gene has CDR1 SQVTM and CDR2 ANQGSEA. CDR3 coding DNA: TGCAGCGTTCGGACTAGCGGGGGTAGAAACATTCAGTACTTC. As protein: CSVRTSGGRNIQYF.

The chain is built from TRBV19 and TRBJ1-6, with D possibly TRBD1 on 5 matching bases. With 7 bases removed from V and 7 bases from J, the gap between germline ends came to 14 bases. Germline V gene data show CDR1 as LNHDA and CDR2 as SQIVND (reference sequence). The CDR3 totals 14 residues. Here the CDR3 reads CASKQQASNSPLHF. DNA of the CDR3: TGTGCCAGTAAGCAACAGGCATCAAATTCACCCCTCCACTTT.

J is TRBJ2-3 and V is TRBV2; D is unclear. Trimming left V 7 bases short and J 1 base short, with 12 bases between. This CDR3 has 14 residues. Germline V lookup: CDR1 SNHLY, CDR2 FYNNEI. The CDR3 reads CASTYYRGTDTQYF. CDR3 DNA: TGTGCCAGCACGTACTATCGAGGCACAGATACGCAGTATTTT.

The chain joins TRBV5-1 to TRBJ2-2; possible D gene TRBD2, 6 bases. CDR3 size: 14 residues. V lost 5 bases to trimming and J lost 6 bases, with 14 bases between them. CDR1 and CDR2 from the germline V gene are SGHRS and YFSETQ. The CDR3 bases are TGCGCCAGCAGTTGGGACTCCCCCGCCGGGGAGCTGTTTTTT. Translating gives CASSWDSPAGELFF. The entire variable domain, with the rest obtained from reference TRBV5-1 and TRBJ2-2, is as follows: KAGVTQTPRYLIKTRGQQVTLSCSPISGHRSVSWYQQTPGQGLQFLFEYFSETQRNKGNFPGRFSGRQFSNSRSEMNVSTLELGDSALYLCASSWDSPAGELFFGEGSRLTVL.

This clone turned up a few times. This CDR3 is also generated by other DNA sequences in the sample. This chain links TRBV7-2 with TRBJ1-1, with D unclear. Per the germline V gene, CDR1 is SGHTA and CDR2 is FQGNSA. Trimming took off 2 bases at V and 1 base at J, with 5 bases between the two ends. The CDR3 covers 13 residues. CDR3 nucleotides: TGTGCCAGCAGCTTACAGTCGAACACTGAAGCTTTCTTT. It yields the protein CASSLQSNTEAFF.

The genes are TRBV6-5 and TRBJ2-7; 10 bases line up with TRBD2. CDR1 and CDR2 from the germline V gene are MNHEY and SVGAGI. The CDR3 totals 13 residues. Unmatched junction bases numbered 2, after V lost 7 bases and J lost 2 bases. The CDR3 sequence: CASTGTSAYEQYF. The DNA of the CDR3 is TGTGCCAGCACTGGGACTAGCGCCTACGAGCAGTACTTC.

The chain combines TRBV27 with TRBJ1-2; weak D call: TRBD1 (6 bases). Germline lookup yields CDR1 MNHEY and CDR2 SMNVEV (reference sequence). This CDR3 region has 14 residues. V dropped 0 bases and J dropped 4 bases, with 9 bases sitting between them. The CDR3 reads CASSLSGRGYGYTF. The CDR3, as DNA: TGTGCCAGCAGTTTATCGGGCAGGGGCTATGGCTACACCTTC.

This clone was recorded a few times. CDR3 DNA: TGTGCCACCAGCAGAGATCTGTATGGCTACACCTTC. It specifies CATSRDLYGYTF. This chain uses TRBV15 with TRBJ1-2; no clear D gene. V was clipped by 0 bases and J by 5 bases, with 4 bases between them. Germline V CDR1 and CDR2: LNHNV, YYDKDF (reference sequence). This CDR3 is 12 amino acids long.

This clone was found a few times. The V call is TRBV5-1, the J call TRBJ2-5; 10 bases agree with TRBD1. Germline CDR1 and CDR2: SGHRS and YFSETQ. Trimming at V came to 2 bases and at J to 5 bases, leaving 3 bases not matched to a gene. The CDR3 runs 14 residues. As DNA, the CDR3 is TGCGCCAGCAGCTTCCGGGGACAGGGGGAGACCCAGTACTTC. Protein product: CASSFRGQGETQYF.

Points on this clone: Because the CDR3's place on the DNA is in doubt, the DNA is left out and the CDR3 is given as listed by TCRdb. The chain combines TRBV19 with TRBJ1-1; TRBD1 is taken as the D call from the table, unchecked against the DNA. A total of 13 residues make up the CDR3, ends included. Germline CDR1 is LNHDA and CDR2 is SQIVND (reference sequence). CDR3 sequence reads: CASTSDRGTEAFF.

This clone was found a few times. Additional DNA sequences in this sample encode the identical CDR3. V is TRBV9 and J is TRBJ2-3; D not certain. The germline CDR1 and CDR2 sequences are SGDLS and YYNGEE. Trimming left V 0 bases short and J 3 bases short, with 2 bases between. The CDR3 is 12 residues long. The CDR3 loop is CASSVGTDTQYF. The CDR3 DNA reads as TGTGCCAGCAGCGTAGGGACAGATACGCAGTATTTT.

This sequence joins TRBV30 and TRBJ2-1, with 8 bases matching TRBD2. The CDR3 runs 15 residues. Looked up from germline, CDR1 is GTSNPN and CDR2 is SVGIG (reference sequence). V was clipped by 0 bases and J by 7 bases; unmatched bases: 8. For the CDR3, the DNA is TGTGCCTGGAGTGTATCCGGGAGGGCGGGGAATGAGCAGTTCTTC. Amino acid sequence: CAWSVSGRAGNEQFF.

CDR3 amino acids: CASSLKLLQGSGANVLTF. The CDR3 bases are TGTGCCAGCAGTTTAAAGCTCTTACAGGGGAGTGGGGCCAACGTCCTGACTTTC. This chain connects TRBV28 to TRBJ2-6; 7 positions match TRBD1. Germline-derived CDR1 and CDR2 are MDHEN and SYDVKM. The V segment lost 2 bases and the J segment 3 bases; nucleotides outside the gene matches: 10. The CDR3 contains 18 residues.

The V gene is TRBV5-1, the J gene TRBJ2-7, with TRBD2 matching 11 bases. Trimming cost V 1 base and J 2 bases; bases outside gene matches: 5. CDR3 length: 16 amino acids. The germline gives CDR1 SGHRS, CDR2 YFSETQ. The CDR3 is CASSLTSGSPTYEQYF. CDR3 DNA: TGCGCCAGCAGCTTGACTAGCGGGAGCCCAACCTACGAGCAGTACTTC.

This rearrangement joins TRBV25-1 to TRBJ1-3, with D hard to call. Trimming pared 1 base from V and 2 bases from J, leaving 15 bases between. Germline V gene sequence: CDR1 MGHDK, CDR2 SYGVNS. The CDR3 loop spans 17 amino acids. The CDR3 DNA sequence: TGTGCCAGCAGTGAATTGTGGCGGATCCCACCTGGAAACACCATATATTTT. It yields the protein CASSELWRIPPGNTIYF.

This rearrangement joins TRBV5-6 to TRBJ2-7, with no clear D. With 1 base removed from V and 3 bases from J, the gap between germline ends came to 8 bases. The germline V gene has CDR1 SGHDT and CDR2 YYEEEE. The CDR3 is 13 residues long. The CDR3 region has the DNA TGTGCCAGCAGCTTGTTCTCTGGCTACGAGCAGTACTTC. This gives the protein CASSLFSGYEQYF.

The chain is built from TRBV6-5 and TRBJ2-1; TRBD1 agrees at 8 bases. There are 15 residues in the CDR3. V was pared by 7 bases and J by 8 bases, with 13 bases of the junction left unmatched. The germline CDR1 and CDR2 sequences are MNHEY and SVGAGI. The CDR3 nucleotides read TGTGCCAGCAACCGGCGGCAGGGGGCCCTCTATGAGCAGTTCTTC. This translates into CASNRRQGALYEQFF.

The chain joins TRBV7-3 to TRBJ2-3; weak D call: TRBD1 (6 bases). This CDR3 comprises 16 residues. V was cut by 1 base and J by 4 bases, with 15 bases left in between. The germline V gene has CDR1 SGHTA and CDR2 FQGTGA. The CDR3 protein is CASSLSPGVESDTQYF. The CDR3, as DNA: TGTGCCAGCAGCTTAAGCCCAGGGGTAGAATCAGATACGCAGTATTTT.

This chain connects TRBV29-1 to TRBJ2-5; 7 nucleotides line up with TRBD1. Germline-derived CDR1 and CDR2 are SQVTM and ANQGSEA. The CDR3 has 13 residues. V lost 4 bases, J lost 5 bases, and 7 bases stayed unmatched. CDR3 coding DNA: TGCAGCGTTGGGGACACAGGGGCGGAGACCCAGTACTTC. This translates into CSVGDTGAETQYF.

The chain employs TRBV5-6 and TRBJ2-5; no clear D gene. This CDR3 has 12 residues. Germline V gene sequence: CDR1 SGHDT, CDR2 YYEEEE. V lost 1 base and J lost 1, with 2 bases in between. The CDR3 spells CASSLFQETQYF. The CDR3 DNA is TGTGCCAGCAGCTTGTTCCAAGAGACCCAGTACTTC.

The genes are TRBV10-3 and TRBJ2-7; 8 bases map to TRBD2. This CDR3 has 14 amino acids. Germline CDR1 reads ENHRY; CDR2 reads SYGVKD. V shed 4 bases, J shed 6 bases, and the junction held 8 bases outside the gene matches. In nucleotides, the CDR3 is TGTGCCATCAGTGGTCGGGAGGGGAACCCCGAGCAGTACTTC. This sequence encodes CAISGREGNPEQYF.

This chain connects TRBV30 to TRBJ1-3, with TRBD1 as a possible D gene (6 bases). There are 16 residues in the CDR3. Trimming took off 4 bases at V and 2 bases at J, with 18 bases between the two ends. Germline V gene data show CDR1 as GTSNPN and CDR2 as SVGIG (reference sequence). The CDR3 here is CAWTPRGGQAGNTIYF. Here the CDR3 DNA reads TGTGCCTGGACTCCCCGGGGGGGGCAGGCTGGAAACACCATATATTTT.

This chain connects TRBV29-1 to TRBJ1-1; no reliable D call. Germline lookup yields CDR1 SQVTM and CDR2 ANQGSEA. The CDR3 is 11 amino acids. The V end was cut by 4 bases, the J end by 8 bases, with 11 bases between. The CDR3 coding sequence is TGCAGCGTTGTCCCGGGGAGGGAAGCTTTCTTT. Amino acids: CSVVPGREAFF.

This chain links TRBV29-1 with TRBJ1-1, with no clear D. Germline CDR1 reads SQVTM; CDR2 reads ANQGSEA. The ends were cut back, 6 bases at V and 1 base at J, with 6 bases in the middle. CDR3 length: 11 residues. CDR3 protein: CSVHRNTEAFF. CDR3 sequence (DNA): TGCAGCGTCCACAGGAACACTGAAGCTTTCTTT.

The gene calls are TRBV27 and TRBJ2-5; D might be TRBD1 or TRBD2, each matching 5 bases. The better agreement between TRBJ2-7 and the DNA end casts doubt on the J call. Germline V gene data show CDR1 as MNHEY and CDR2 as SMNVEV (reference sequence). The CDR3 extends over 11 amino acids. CDR3 amino acids: CASRGVGEQYF. CDR3 in DNA: TGTGCCAGCAGGGGGGTGGGCGAGCAGTACTTC.